This record concerns one T cell receptor (beta chain) sequence. The CDR3 totals 13 residues. Germline CDR1 LNHDA, CDR2 SQIVND (reference sequence). V gave up 8 bases and J gave up 3 bases, with 14 bases separating them. Libraries were prepared by immunoSEQ multiplex PCR; TCRdb keeps only in-frame clonotypes and omits some of them. In the table there are 60,000 to 75,000 clones, 90% to 95% of which are singletons. The data stem from a study of T cell changes during pregnancy in multiple sclerosis. The rearrangement joins TRBV19 to TRBJ2-7; tentative D call: TRBD2 (6 bases). The sample here was peripheral blood, taken before pregnancy. The receptor comes from a female donor with multiple sclerosis, enrolled in a pregnancy study. CDR3 bases: TGTGCCAGTGCCACTAGCAGAAACTACGAGCAGTACTTC. It encodes CASATSRNYEQYF.